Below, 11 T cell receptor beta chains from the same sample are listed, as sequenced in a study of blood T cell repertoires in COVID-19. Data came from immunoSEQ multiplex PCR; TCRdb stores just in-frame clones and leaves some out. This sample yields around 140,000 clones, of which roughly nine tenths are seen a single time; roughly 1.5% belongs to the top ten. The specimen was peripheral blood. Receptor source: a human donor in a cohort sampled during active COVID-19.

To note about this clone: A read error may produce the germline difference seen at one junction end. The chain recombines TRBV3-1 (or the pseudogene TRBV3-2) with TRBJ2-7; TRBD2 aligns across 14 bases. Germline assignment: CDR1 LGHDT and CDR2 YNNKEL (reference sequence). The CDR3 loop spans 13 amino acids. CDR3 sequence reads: CASSQGTSGGFCF. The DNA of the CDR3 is TGTGCCAGCAGCCAGGGGACTAGCGGGGGATTTTGCTTC.

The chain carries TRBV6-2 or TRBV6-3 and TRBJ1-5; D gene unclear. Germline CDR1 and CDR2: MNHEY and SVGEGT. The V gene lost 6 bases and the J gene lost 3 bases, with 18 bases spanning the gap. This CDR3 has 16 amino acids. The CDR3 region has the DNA TGTGCCAGCAGCCCCGGCGGTAGAGGGATCAATCAGCCCCAGCATTTT. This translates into CASSPGGRGINQPQHF.

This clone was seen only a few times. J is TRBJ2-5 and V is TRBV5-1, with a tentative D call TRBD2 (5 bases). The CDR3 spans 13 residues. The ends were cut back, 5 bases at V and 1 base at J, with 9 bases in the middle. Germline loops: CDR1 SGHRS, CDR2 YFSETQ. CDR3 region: CASREEVQETQYF. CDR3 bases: TGCGCCAGCAGGGAGGAGGTCCAAGAGACCCAGTACTTC.

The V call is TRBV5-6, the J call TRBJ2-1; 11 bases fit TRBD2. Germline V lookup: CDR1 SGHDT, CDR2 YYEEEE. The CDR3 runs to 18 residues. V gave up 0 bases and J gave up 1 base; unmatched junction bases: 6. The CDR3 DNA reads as TGTGCCAGCAGCTTGGAAGTAGCGGGGGGGCGTTCCTACAATGAGCAGTTCTTC. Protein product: CASSLEVAGGRSYNEQFF.

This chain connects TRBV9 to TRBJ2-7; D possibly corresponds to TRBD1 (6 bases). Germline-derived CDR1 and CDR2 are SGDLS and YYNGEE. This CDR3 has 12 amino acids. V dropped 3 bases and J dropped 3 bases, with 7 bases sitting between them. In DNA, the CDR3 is TGTGCCAGCAGCGCGACAGGCTACGAGCAGTACTTC. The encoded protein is CASSATGYEQYF.

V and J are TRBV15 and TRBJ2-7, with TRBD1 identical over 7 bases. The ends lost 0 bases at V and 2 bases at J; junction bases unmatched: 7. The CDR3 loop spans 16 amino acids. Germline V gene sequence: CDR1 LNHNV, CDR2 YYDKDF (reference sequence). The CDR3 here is CATSRDPAQGAYEQYF. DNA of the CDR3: TGTGCCACCAGCAGAGATCCGGCCCAGGGGGCCTACGAGCAGTACTTC.

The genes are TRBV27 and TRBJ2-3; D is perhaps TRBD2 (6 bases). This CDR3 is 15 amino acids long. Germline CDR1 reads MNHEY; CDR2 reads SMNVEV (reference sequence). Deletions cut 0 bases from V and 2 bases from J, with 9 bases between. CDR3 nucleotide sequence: TGTGCCAGCAGTTTATCGGGGGGACCCACAGATACGCAGTATTTT. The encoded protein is CASSLSGGPTDTQYF.

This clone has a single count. Written as DNA, the CDR3 is TGTGCCAGCAGGACCGCCGGGACTAGCGGGGGGACGGTTAACAATGAGCAGTTCTTC. Its protein product is CASRTAGTSGGTVNNEQFF. This sequence joins TRBV2 and TRBJ2-1; 15 bases map to TRBD2. With V trimmed by 6 bases and J by 5 bases, 14 bases remained unmatched. This CDR3 is 19 amino acids long. Germline lookup yields CDR1 SNHLY and CDR2 FYNNEI.

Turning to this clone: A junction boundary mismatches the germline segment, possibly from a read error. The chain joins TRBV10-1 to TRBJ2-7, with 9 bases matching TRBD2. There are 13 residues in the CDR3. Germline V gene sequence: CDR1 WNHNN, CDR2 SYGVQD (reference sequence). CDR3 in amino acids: CASSESGRLAVNF. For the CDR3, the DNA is TGCGCCAGCAGTGAGTCAGGCAGACTAGCGGTAAACTTC.

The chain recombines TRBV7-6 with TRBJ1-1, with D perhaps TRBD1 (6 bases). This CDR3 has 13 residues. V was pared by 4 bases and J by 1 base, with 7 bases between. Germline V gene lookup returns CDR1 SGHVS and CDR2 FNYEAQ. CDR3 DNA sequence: TGTGCCAGCAGCTGGGGGCAGAACACTGAAGCTTTCTTT. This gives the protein CASSWGQNTEAFF. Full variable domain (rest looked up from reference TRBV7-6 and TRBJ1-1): GAGVSQSPRYKVTKRGQDVALRCDPISGHVSLYWYRQALGQGPEFLTYFNYEAQQDKSGLPNDRFSAERPEGSISTLTIQRTEQRDSAMYRCASSWGQNTEAFFGQGTRLTVV.

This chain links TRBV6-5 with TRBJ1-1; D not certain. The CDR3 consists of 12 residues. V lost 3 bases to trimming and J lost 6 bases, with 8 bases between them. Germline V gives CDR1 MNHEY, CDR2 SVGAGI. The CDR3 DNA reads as TGTGCCAGCAGTTATATGGGCGCTGAAGCTTTCTTT. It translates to CASSYMGAEAFF.